One T cell receptor beta chain is described in this entry. The antigen it recognizes is unknown. Within one base of it there is no much larger clone, and no base qualities were kept. Only healthy Caucasian donors were included. Three pairs of female monozygotic twins, all aged about 18 to 29 years, were included in the twin cohort. Positive isolation kits from Invitrogen were used to isolate CD4+ and CD8+ T cell populations. These data are taken from a study of identical twins (dated by TCRdb to 2016 to 2018). Context from the whole study: To test whether fetal clonotypes persist, this study deep-sequenced TCR alpha and beta repertoires from monozygotic twins, from unrelated adults of various ages, and from cord blood. Replicate twin experiments were performed at different times using different library preparation protocols to rule out contamination. Study-wide conclusions, independent of this receptor: Compared with coincidental sharing between unrelated individuals, out-of-frame TCR alpha sequences shared between twins showed an excess of sequences with low generation probability. Invariant T cells such as MAIT and iNKT could partly confound zero-insertion analyses, though diverse VJ usage argued against this for most clonotypes. The excess sharing between twins in beta out-of-frame sequences was weaker because fewer shared sequences reduced the signal-to-noise ratio. Abundant cord blood beta clonotypes carried fewer insertions; young adult naive repertoires showed a weaker similar trend, while memory repertoires showed none. Because the same donors could not be followed over many years, the conclusions depended on cross-sectional statistical analysis. In monozygotic twins, recombination models systematically underestimated out-of-frame TCR alpha sharing, but the models matched the sharing seen between unrelated individuals.

The method behind the library was 5' RACE. Sequencing was performed on an Illumina HiSeq 2000. A universal primer binding site was introduced by template switching, and a unique molecular identifier was present in the final cDNA, enabling accurate counting of TCR cDNA molecules. Specific primers in the conserved constant-segment region were used to synthesize first-strand cDNA for TCR alpha and beta chains. To control for contamination, every cDNA library was double barcoded, receiving both a SMART-Mk sample barcode and Illumina barcodes. TruSeq adapter sequences and Illumina sample barcodes were added in two successive PCR steps. Sequencing of the TCR alpha and beta cDNA libraries was done on the Illumina HiSeq platform using custom primers. Per the source publication's procedure: MiGEC was used to process raw reads and extract unique molecular identifiers, and MiXCR was used to find CDR3 positions. Recombination models were inferred per individual with the repgenHMM and IGoR tools using an EM algorithm. Shared clonotypes were analyzed with the tcR package in R, and sharing was normalized by the product of cloneset sizes. To study raw recombination free of thymic and clonal selection effects, out-of-frame nonproductive sequences were analyzed. TCRdb trimmed public reads at Q25 via fastp, called clones via MiXCR and kept in-frame beta chains. Rows are combined by CDR3 protein, so each entry shows the most common genes and DNA. TCRdb's processing, not the authors', yielded these V and J calls. The sample table shows 450,000 or so distinct CDR3 sequences, and 12% to 15% are seen once. The ten most abundant clones make up approximately 0.52% of the sample.

From the cysteine through the phenylalanine, the CDR3 covers 14 amino acids. The read is trimmed to its CDR3 DNA, 42 bases read in frame from base 1. The germline V gene yields SGHDN for CDR1 and FVKESK for CDR2. Relative to germline, V is missing 6 bases and J is missing 5 bases, with 6 bases of the junction outside any gene match. These data also formed part of another study, on yellow fever vaccine responses in identical twins. According to the second study: The authors reported that the T cell response to vaccination in identical twins appeared partly convergent and partly personalized. In identical twins, the study followed T cell clones that responded to the vaccine with precision.

The clonotype comes from a woman between 18 and 30 years old in good health. The chain uses TRBV14 and TRBJ2-7, and 11 junctional nucleotides match TRBD2. The sample was CD4+ T cells sorted from blood. DNA sequence: TGTGCCAGCAGGACTAGCGGGAATTCCCACGAGCAGTACTTC. This translates into CASRTSGNSHEQYF.